Given below is one TCR beta chain in context. As yet, its antigen is unknown. The record originates from a study of cytomegalovirus exposure and HLA in healthy donors. Findings of the study overall: Later on, a genetic analysis was performed. It linked a missense variant in DCLRE1C with V- and J-gene trimming of TCR beta.

PCR amplification relied on 60 Vbeta primers (plus 13 Jbeta primers). Generated by immunoSEQ multiplex PCR, the TCRdb table keeps only in-frame clones and is missing some. The sample has fewer than 130,000 clones, approximately 79% seen once. CDR3 length: 15 amino acids. The V call is TRBV21-1, the J call TRBJ1-5. TRBV21-1 is tagged as a pseudogene. Sequences were obtained from PBMCs. This receptor was identified in a young man in good health and CMV-seropositive. The CDR3 protein is CASSIQGGAVQPQHF. CDR3 DNA sequence: TGTGCCAGCAGCATTCAGGGAGGGGCGGTTCAGCCCCAGCATTTT.